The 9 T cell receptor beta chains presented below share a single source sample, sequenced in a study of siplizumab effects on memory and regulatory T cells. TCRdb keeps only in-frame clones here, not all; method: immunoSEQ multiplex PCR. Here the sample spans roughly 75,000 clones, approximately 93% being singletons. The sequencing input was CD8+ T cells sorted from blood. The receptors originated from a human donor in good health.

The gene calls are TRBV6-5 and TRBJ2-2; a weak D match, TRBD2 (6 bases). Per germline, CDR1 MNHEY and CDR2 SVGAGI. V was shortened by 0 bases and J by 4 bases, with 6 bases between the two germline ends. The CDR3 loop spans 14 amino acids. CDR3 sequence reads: CASSYSGGTGELFF. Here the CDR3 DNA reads TGTGCCAGCAGTTACTCGGGGGGCACCGGGGAGCTGTTTTTT.

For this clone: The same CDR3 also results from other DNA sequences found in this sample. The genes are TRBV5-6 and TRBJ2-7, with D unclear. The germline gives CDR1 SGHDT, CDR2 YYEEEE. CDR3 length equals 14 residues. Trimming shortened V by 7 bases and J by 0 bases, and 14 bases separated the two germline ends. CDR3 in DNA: TGTGCCAGCTCCCGATCCGAAAGCTCCTACGAGCAGTACTTC. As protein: CASSRSESSYEQYF.

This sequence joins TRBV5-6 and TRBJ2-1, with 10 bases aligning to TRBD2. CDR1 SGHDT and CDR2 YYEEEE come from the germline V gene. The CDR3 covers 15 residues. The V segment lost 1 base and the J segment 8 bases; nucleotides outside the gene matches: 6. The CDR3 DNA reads TGTGCCAGCAGCTTGCCCAGCGGGGGGGCCTATGAGCAGTTCTTC. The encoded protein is CASSLPSGGAYEQFF.

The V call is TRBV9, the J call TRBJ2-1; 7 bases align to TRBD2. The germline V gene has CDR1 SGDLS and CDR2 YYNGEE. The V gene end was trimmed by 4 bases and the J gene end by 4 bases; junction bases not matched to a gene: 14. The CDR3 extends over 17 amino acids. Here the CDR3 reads CASSPSGGRGGYNEQFF. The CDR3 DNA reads TGTGCCAGCAGCCCATCCGGGGGTCGCGGGGGATACAATGAGCAGTTCTTC.

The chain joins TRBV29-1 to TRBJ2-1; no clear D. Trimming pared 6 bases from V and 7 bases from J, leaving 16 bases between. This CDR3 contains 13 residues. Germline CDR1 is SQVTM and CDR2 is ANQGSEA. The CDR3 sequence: CSVDSGSGNEQFF. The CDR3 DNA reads TGCAGCGTGGATTCCGGGTCCGGGAATGAGCAGTTCTTC.

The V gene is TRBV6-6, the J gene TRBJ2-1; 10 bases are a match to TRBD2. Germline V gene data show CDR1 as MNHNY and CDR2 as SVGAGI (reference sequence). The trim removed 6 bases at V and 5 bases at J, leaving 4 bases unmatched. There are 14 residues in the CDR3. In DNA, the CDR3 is TGTGCCAGCAGCCTTAGCGGGGGGCACAATGAGCAGTTCTTC. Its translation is CASSLSGGHNEQFF.

The CDR3 DNA follows: TGCGCCAGCAGCCCCGGGAGTGGGGGAAAAGAGACCCAGTACTTC. Translating it yields CASSPGSGGKETQYF. This chain connects TRBV4-3 to TRBJ2-5, with TRBD2 as a possible D gene (6 bases). The CDR3 loop spans 15 amino acids. Germline CDR1 and CDR2: LGHNA and YSLEER. Deletions cut 4 bases from V and 3 bases from J, with 15 bases between.

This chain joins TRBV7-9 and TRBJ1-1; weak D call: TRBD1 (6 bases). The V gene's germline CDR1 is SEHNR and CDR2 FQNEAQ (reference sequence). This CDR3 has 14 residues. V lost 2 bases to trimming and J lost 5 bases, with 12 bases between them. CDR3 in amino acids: CASSLTQGWTEAFF. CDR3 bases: TGTGCCAGCAGCTTAACTCAGGGGTGGACTGAAGCTTTCTTT.

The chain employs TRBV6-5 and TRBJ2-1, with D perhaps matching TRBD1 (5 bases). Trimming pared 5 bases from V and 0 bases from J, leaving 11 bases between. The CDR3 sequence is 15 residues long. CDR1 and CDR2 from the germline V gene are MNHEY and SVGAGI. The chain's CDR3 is CASSTHRSSYNEQFF. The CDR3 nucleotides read TGTGCCAGCAGTACACACAGGAGCTCCTACAATGAGCAGTTCTTC.